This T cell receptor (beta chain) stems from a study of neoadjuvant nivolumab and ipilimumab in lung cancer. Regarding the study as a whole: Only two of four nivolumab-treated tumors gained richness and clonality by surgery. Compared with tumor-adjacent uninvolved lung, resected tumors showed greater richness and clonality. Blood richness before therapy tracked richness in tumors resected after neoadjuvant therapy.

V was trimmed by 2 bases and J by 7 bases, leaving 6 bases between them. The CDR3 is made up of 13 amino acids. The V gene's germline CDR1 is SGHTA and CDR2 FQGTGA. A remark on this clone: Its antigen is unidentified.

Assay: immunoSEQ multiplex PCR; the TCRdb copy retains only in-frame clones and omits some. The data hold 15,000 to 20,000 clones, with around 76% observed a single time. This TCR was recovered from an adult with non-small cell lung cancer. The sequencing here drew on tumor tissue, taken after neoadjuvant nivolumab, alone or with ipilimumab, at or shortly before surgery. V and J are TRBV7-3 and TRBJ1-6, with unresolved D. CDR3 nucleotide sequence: TGTGCCAGCAGCTTATCGAGGAATTCACCCCTCCACTTT. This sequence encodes CASSLSRNSPLHF.